This T cell receptor (beta chain) was profiled in a study of cytomegalovirus exposure and HLA in healthy donors. Whole-study findings and limits: Later analysis showed most CMV-associated TCR beta chains appearing HLA-restricted.

This clone was observed a few times. The target antigen is unknown. With 4 bases clipped from V and 5 bases from J, the junction kept 4 bases outside the gene matches. Germline CDR1 is SGHNT and CDR2 is YYREEE (reference sequence). The CDR3 is 14 residues long. PCR primers comprised 60 Vbeta and 13 Jbeta primers. The data were produced by immunoSEQ multiplex PCR, yet TCRdb's version contains in-frame clones alone and is incomplete. This table holds 150,000 to 200,000 clones, roughly 76% found once. The chain joins TRBV5-4 to TRBJ2-5; 11 bases match TRBD2. The sample comprised PBMCs. This sequence was found in a male donor in good health and CMV-seronegative. The CDR3 spells CASSTRTSGETQYF. CDR3 in DNA: TGTGCCAGCAGCACTCGGACTAGCGGGGAGACCCAGTACTTC. Full variable domain (outside the CDR3, taken from reference TRBV5-4 and TRBJ2-5): ETGVTQSPTHLIKTRGQQVTLRCSSQSGHNTVSWYQQALGQGPQFIFQYYREEENGRGNFPPRFSGLQFPNYSSELNVNALELDDSALYLCASSTRTSGETQYFGPGTRLLVL.